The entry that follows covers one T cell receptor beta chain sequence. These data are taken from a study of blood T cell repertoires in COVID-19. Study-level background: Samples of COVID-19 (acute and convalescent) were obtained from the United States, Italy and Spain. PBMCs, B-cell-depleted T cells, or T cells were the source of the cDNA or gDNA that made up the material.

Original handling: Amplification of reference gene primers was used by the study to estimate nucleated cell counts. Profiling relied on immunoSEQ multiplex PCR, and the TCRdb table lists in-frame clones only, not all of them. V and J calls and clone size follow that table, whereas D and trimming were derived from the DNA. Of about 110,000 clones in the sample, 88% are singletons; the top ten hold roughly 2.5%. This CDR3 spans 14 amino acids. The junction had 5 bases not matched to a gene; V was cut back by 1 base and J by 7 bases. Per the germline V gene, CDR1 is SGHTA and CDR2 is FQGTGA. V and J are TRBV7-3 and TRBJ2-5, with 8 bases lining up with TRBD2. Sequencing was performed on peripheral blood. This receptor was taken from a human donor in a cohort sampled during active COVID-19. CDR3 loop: CASSLKAGDVTQYF. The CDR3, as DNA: TGTGCCAGCAGCTTAAAAGCGGGAGACGTGACCCAGTACTTC.